The sequence of this T cell receptor beta chain was determined in a study of blood T cell repertoires in COVID-19. Study at large: The United States, Italy and Spain provided the acute and convalescent COVID-19 samples. The cDNA or gDNA used as material had been derived from T cells, B-cell-depleted T cells, or PBMCs.

V lost 3 bases, J lost 1 base, and 12 bases lay in between. CDR1 and CDR2 from the germline V gene are SGHVS and FQNEAQ. The CDR3 consists of 15 residues. Authors' methods: Cell counts per sample came from amplifying reference gene primers. Repertoires were generated with immunoSEQ multiplex PCR, while TCRdb's copy carries only in-frame clones and drops some. D and trimming come from the DNA, and the V and J calls and clone size come from that table. The data hold about 400,000 clones, with approximately 88% observed a single time. The chain employs TRBV7-8 and TRBJ1-1; D uncertain. This clonotype was obtained from a man aged 40-49 years with acute or convalescent COVID-19. The sample comprised peripheral blood. The DNA for the CDR3 is TGTGCCAGCAGCTTCGGGAGGTTGGCGAACACTGAAGCTTTCTTT. Protein: CASSFGRLANTEAFF. Using reference TRBV7-8 and TRBJ1-1 for the parts outside the CDR3, the full variable domain is GAGVSQSPRYKVAKRGQDVALRCDPISGHVSLFWYQQALGQGPEFLTYFQNEAQLDKSGLPSDRFFAERPEGSVSTLKIQRTQQEDSAVYLCASSFGRLANTEAFFGQGTRLTVV.